The clone carrying this TCR beta chain turned up a few times. Its cognate antigen is unknown. Treatment: 10-day PBMC culture with coronavirus spike peptide pools or control peptides (ViraFEST assay). ViraFEST used peptide pools to expand antigen-specific T cells, then sequenced TCRs. Wells contained around 2 million PBMCs each, and these were cultured with 10 IU/ml IL-2 and roughly 9.8 ug/ml peptide pools. The Oncomine TCR Beta short-read assay generated sequence data from the DNA of cultured CD4+ T cells. Cultures of CD4+ T cells served as the source for extracting genomic DNA. TCRdb processed the PCR reads anew with MiXCR; each CDR3 protein has one entry. The sample yields around 16,000 distinct CDR3 sequences, 52% seen once. The data are from a study of vaccination and CD4 T cells after COVID-19. Study overall: Post-COVID draws came a median 101 days after diagnosis (range 35 to 161).

Germline trimming cut 1 base from V and 1 base from J; bases unmatched to any gene: 0. CDR3 length: 13 amino acids. Per germline, CDR1 DFQATT and CDR2 SNEGSKA (reference sequence). This TCR was sampled from a human donor who had recovered from COVID-19. Sequencing was performed on CD4+ T cells from blood, cultured in vitro. V gene TRBV20-1 combines with J gene TRBJ2-5, with TRBD1 matching 7 bases. The CDR3 coding sequence is TGCAGTGCTAGAGGGGACAGCCAAGAGACCCAGTACTTC. It specifies CSARGDSQETQYF.